A selection of T cell receptor beta chains follows, all from one sample in a study of T-cell reconstitution after alpha-beta-depleted transplantation in children. TCRdb re-called the PCR reads through MiXCR, storing one row per CDR3 protein. Found here are 90,000 to 150,000 distinct CDR3 sequences, under 30% of them singletons; the top ten hold over 9.5%. The sequencing here drew on PBMCs, mostly from graft donor cells, taken 180 days after TCRalphabeta/CD19-depleted stem cell transplant. The receptors here all came from a male patient aged 2 to 10 who had a stem cell transplant for chronic granulomatous disease, so the T cells may come from the graft donor. CDR3s include the opening cysteine and the closing phenylalanine or tryptophan. Fields, in order: J gene, V gene, clone size, D gene, CDR3 protein, CDR3 DNA. D genes are given only for firm matches. Clone size, where shown, is once, few, many, or a class for clones that have expanded.

>TRBJ1-5|TRBV18|many|.
CASSPGDQPQHF
TGTGCCAGCTCACCAGGGGATCAGCCCCAGCATTTT
>TRBJ2-1|TRBV12-3/TRBV12-4|.|.
CASSFQGWVYNEQFF
TGTGCCAGCAGTTTTCAGGGTTGGGTTTACAATGAGCAGTTCTTC
>TRBJ2-3|TRBV20-1|few|TRBD2
CSARDPSGGDTDTQYF
TGCAGTGCTAGAGACCCGAGCGGGGGGGACACAGATACGCAGTATTTT
>TRBJ2-5|TRBV12-3/TRBV12-4|.|.
CASSLGSAFNQETQYF
TGTGCCAGCAGTCTCGGGTCGGCGTTTAATCAAGAGACCCAGTACTTC
>TRBJ2-1|TRBV20-1|.|.
CSAYRDSYNEQFF
TGCAGTGCCTACCGGGACTCATACAATGAGCAGTTCTTC
>TRBJ1-6|TRBV9|.|.
CASSVERINSPLHF
TGTGCCAGCAGCGTGGAACGAATTAATTCACCCCTCCACTTT
>TRBJ2-2|TRBV6-4|few|.
CASSADSNTGELFF
TGTGCCAGCAGTGCTGACAGTAACACCGGGGAGCTGTTTTTT
>TRBJ2-5|TRBV5-5|.|.
CASTVDFREETQYF
TGTGCCAGCACCGTGGATTTCAGAGAAGAGACCCAGTACTTC
>TRBJ2-1|TRBV12-3/TRBV12-4|many|.
CASSHRTGGSYNEQFF
TGTGCCAGCAGCCACCGCACAGGTGGTTCCTACAATGAGCAGTTCTTC
>TRBJ1-2|TRBV7-3|.|TRBD1
CASSENRGDGYTF
TGTGCCAGCAGCGAAAACAGGGGAGACGGCTACACCTTC
>TRBJ1-1|TRBV29-1|few|.
CSVEDPGKWGARTEAFF
TGCAGCGTTGAAGATCCTGGAAAGTGGGGGGCGCGTACTGAAGCTTTCTTT
>TRBJ2-3|TRBV20-1|.|TRBD2
CSARLPGGGGDTQYF
TGCAGTGCTAGGTTGCCGGGCGGGGGTGGAGATACGCAGTATTTT
>TRBJ1-5|TRBV15|.|TRBD1
CATQGGSQPQHF
TGTGCCACCCAGGGGGGTAGTCAGCCCCAGCATTTT
>TRBJ2-1|TRBV12-3/TRBV12-4|.|.
CASSLALGGAPYNEQFF
TGTGCCAGCAGTTTAGCCCTGGGGGGGGCGCCCTACAATGAGCAGTTCTTC
>TRBJ2-3|TRBV12-3/TRBV12-4|many|.
CASSSPTDTQYF
TGTGCCAGCAGTTCCCCCACAGATACGCAGTATTTT
>TRBJ2-5|TRBV29-1|few|.
CSVSLRGPGQETQYF
TGCAGCGTTTCGTTGAGGGGCCCGGGGCAAGAGACCCAGTACTTC
>TRBJ2-3|TRBV9|.|TRBD2
CASSERTSRDKNTQYF
TGTGCCAGCAGCGAAAGGACTAGCCGAGACAAAAATACGCAGTATTTT
>TRBJ2-7|TRBV7-6|.|TRBD2
CASSLKGTWTSWHEQYF
TGTGCCAGCAGCTTAAAGGGCACCTGGACTAGTTGGCACGAGCAGTACTTC
>TRBJ2-3|TRBV4-2|.|TRBD2
CASSQEAGGRDTQYF
TGTGCCAGCAGCCAAGAGGCGGGGGGGAGAGATACGCAGTATTTT
>TRBJ2-2|TRBV29-1|many|TRBD2
CSEQRSASGTKPKPGGELFF
TGCAGCGAACAACGGTCGGCTAGCGGGACCAAACCCAAGCCTGGCGGGGAGCTGTTTTTT
>TRBJ2-2|TRBV12-3/TRBV12-4|many|.
CASRGQPNTGELFF
TGTGCCAGCAGAGGACAGCCGAACACCGGGGAGCTGTTTTTT
>TRBJ2-3|TRBV4-2|few|.
CASSQDSIFLGRSSTDTQYF
TGTGCCAGCAGCCAAGATTCGATCTTCCTCGGACGATCTAGCACAGATACGCAGTATTTT
>TRBJ2-1|TRBV20-1|.|TRBD2
CSARVGLAGDNEQFF
TGCAGTGCTAGAGTGGGACTAGCGGGAGACAATGAGCAGTTCTTC
>TRBJ1-2|TRBV4-3|.|TRBD1
CASSQAGQGGAGYTF
TGCGCCAGCAGCCAAGCCGGACAGGGAGGGGCTGGCTACACCTTC
>TRBJ1-5|TRBV20-1|.|.
CSARSQGNQPQHF
TGCAGTGCTAGGAGTCAGGGAAATCAGCCCCAGCATTTT
>TRBJ2-5|TRBV12-3/TRBV12-4|many|TRBD2
CASSFAGGYQETQYF
TGTGCCAGCAGTTTTGCGGGAGGTTACCAAGAGACCCAGTACTTC
>TRBJ2-7|TRBV12-2|.|.
CASRYKDLSSYEQYF
TGTGCAAGTCGCTACAAGGACCTTAGCTCCTACGAGCAGTACTTC
>TRBJ1-1|TRBV20-1|few|.
CSASNPSTEAFF
TGCAGTGCTAGTAACCCGAGCACTGAAGCTTTCTTT
>TRBJ2-1|TRBV12-3/TRBV12-4|many|TRBD2
CASSLSGGTSYNEQFF
TGTGCCAGCAGTTTGAGCGGGGGGACCTCCTACAATGAGCAGTTCTTC